Listed here are 27 T cell receptor beta chains from one sample, sequenced in a study of Tregs in tolerant kidney transplant recipients. Clones were read by immunoSEQ multiplex PCR, and TCRdb kept only the in-frame ones, dropping some. This listing includes around 5,600 clones. Mixed chimerism was transient after nonmyeloablative marrow transplants from related graft donors. The sample in question was CD4+ T cells from blood (PBMCs), obtained around 15 months after the transplant. Receptors were obtained from a human patient who received a combined kidney and bone marrow transplant. Part of the T cell pool may stem from the graft donor.

As regards this clone: The DNA ends 3 residues before the CDR3 does, and the rest of the CDR3 is filled in from the germline J gene. The V gene is TRBV13, the J gene TRBJ2-7; D may be TRBD2 (7 bases). The V end lost 5 bases, the J end lost 3 bases, and 23 bases lay between the germline ends. This CDR3 is 17 amino acids long. Germline CDR1 PRHDT, CDR2 FYEKMQ (reference sequence). CDR3 bases read: TGTGCCAGCAGCCCAAGGCGGGGGCCACTCCTCAACTACGAG. It encodes CASSPRRGPLLNYE. In full, the CDR3 is CASSPRRGPLLNYEQYF.

Of note for this clone: The read stops 3 residues short of the end of the CDR3; the missing end is completed from the germline J gene. V usage is TRBV5-5 and J usage is TRBJ1-4; 7 nucleotides match TRBD1. The germline gives CDR1 SGHKS, CDR2 YYEKEE (reference sequence). Germline trimming cut 4 bases from V and 8 bases from J; bases unmatched to any gene: 11. This CDR3 contains 15 residues. The CDR3 spells CASSTGTATGEKLFF. The sequenced CDR3 bases are TGTGCCAGCAGCACCGGGACAGCGACAGGGGAAAAA.

Of note for this clone: Coverage ceases 3 residues before the CDR3 finishes, and the germline J gene fills in the end. The gene calls are TRBV7-9 and TRBJ2-7, with 7 bases fitting TRBD1. J lost 6 bases, V lost 5 bases, and 7 bases had no gene match. Germline CDR1 SEHNR, CDR2 FQNEAQ (reference sequence). The CDR3 covers 13 residues. The CDR3: CASSPRTGREQYF. Partial CDR3 DNA: TGTGCCAGCAGCCCACGGACAGGACGCGAG. Complete variable domain (other parts from reference TRBV7-9 and TRBJ2-7): DTGVSQNPRHKITKRGQNVTFRCDPISEHNRLYWYRQTLGQGPEFLTYFQNEAQLEKSRLLSDRFSAERPKGSFSTLEIQRTEQGDSAMYLCASSPRTGREQYFGPGTRLTVT.

A remark on this clone: Read sequence stops 3 residues before the CDR3 end, and the germline J gene provides the missing end. The chain carries TRBV2 and TRBJ2-3; D may be TRBD1 (5 bases). Germline loops: CDR1 SNHLY, CDR2 FYNNEI. This CDR3 is 12 amino acids long. Trimming left V 6 bases short and J 7 bases short, with 11 bases between. The part of the CDR3 DNA that was read is TGTGCCAGCAGGCCGACAGTAAATACG. This sequence encodes CASRPTVNT. The full CDR3 protein is CASRPTVNTQYF.

This clone is called medium-sized (0.01 to 0.1%) based on its frequency. With the read ending 3 residues before the CDR3 end, the germline J gene is used to fill in that end. The V and J genes are TRBV29-1 and TRBJ1-1; no firm D call. There are 13 residues in the CDR3. V lost 3 bases, J lost 1 base, and 9 bases lay in between. Germline assignment: CDR1 SQVTM and CDR2 ANQGSEA. CDR3 region: CSVEWQENTEAFF. CDR3 DNA, as far as it was read: TGCAGCGTTGAGTGGCAGGAGAACACTGAA.

By frequency, this clone registers medium-sized. The sequence runs out 3 residues before the end of the CDR3; the remainder is reconstructed from the germline J gene. The V call is TRBV13, the J call TRBJ1-1, with D unresolved. The CDR3 is 14 amino acids. Germline loops: CDR1 PRHDT, CDR2 FYEKMQ (reference sequence). Trimming pared 3 bases from V and 1 base from J, leaving 9 bases between. CDR3 loop: CASSLGSTNTEAFF. The part of the CDR3 DNA that was read is TGTGCCAGCAGCTTGGGCAGTACGAACACTGAA. Variable domain in full (rest from reference TRBV13 and TRBJ1-1): AAGVIQSPRHLIKEKRETATLKCYPIPRHDTVYWYQQGPGQDPQFLISFYEKMQSDKGSIPDRFSAQQFSDYHSELNMSSLELGDSALYFCASSLGSTNTEAFFGQGTRLTVV.

This clone is labeled large based on frequency. The part of the CDR3 DNA that was read is TGCAGCGTTGGGACTAGCGGGAGCCCGGTGGATACG. Its protein product is CSVGTSGSPVDT. The full CDR3 protein reads CSVGTSGSPVDTQYF. V usage is TRBV29-1 and J usage is TRBJ2-3; 13 positions agree with TRBD2. Read data end 3 residues before the CDR3 end; the end is taken from the germline J gene. V was clipped by 4 bases and J by 6 bases; unmatched bases: 7. The CDR3 is 15 residues long. The germline V gene encodes CDR1 SQVTM and CDR2 ANQGSEA.

The CDR3 spells CASSRLKGQGQSYEQYF. CDR3 bases read: TGTGCCAGCAGCCGCCTTAAAGGGCAGGGGCAGTCCTACGAG. V gene TRBV16 combines with J gene TRBJ2-7; D may be TRBD1 (6 bases). The CDR3 end is not reached by the read, which stops 3 residues before it; the germline J gene fills it in. Germline loops: CDR1 KGHSY, CDR2 FQNENV. The CDR3 has 17 residues. Trimming cost V 4 bases and J 1 base, with 20 bases left between them.

Judged by frequency, this clone is medium-sized. The read ends 3 residues early relative to the CDR3; the germline J gene fills the gap. The chain carries TRBV7-9 and TRBJ2-3; D may be TRBD2 (6 bases). Looked up from germline, CDR1 is SEHNR and CDR2 is FQNEAQ (reference sequence). The CDR3 contains 15 residues. The CDR3 loop is CASSTSRLGGRAQYF. The CDR3 bases that were read are TGTGCCAGCAGCACGAGTCGACTTGGGGGGAGAGCG. The complete variable domain, with remaining parts taken from reference TRBV7-9 and TRBJ2-3, reads DTGVSQNPRHKITKRGQNVTFRCDPISEHNRLYWYRQTLGQGPEFLTYFQNEAQLEKSRLLSDRFSAERPKGSFSTLEIQRTEQGDSAMYLCASSTSRLGGRAQYFGPGTRLTVL.

As for this clone: The CDR3 end falls 3 residues outside the read, so it is completed with the germline J gene. The genes are TRBV10-3 and TRBJ1-5; 8 nucleotides agree with TRBD1. The J segment lost 6 bases and the V segment lost 7 bases, leaving 2 bases of the junction unmatched. Per the germline V gene, CDR1 is ENHRY and CDR2 is SYGVKD. CDR3 length: 12 amino acids. This CDR3 is CAINDRGQPQHF. CDR3 bases read: TGTGCCATCAATGACAGGGGTCAGCCC.

About this clone: The read terminates 3 residues ahead of where the CDR3 ends, so the germline J gene completes it. The gene calls are TRBV6-2 or TRBV6-3 and TRBJ1-1, with 9 positions matching TRBD1. There are 17 residues in the CDR3. V lost 2 bases and J lost 0; bases outside the gene matches: 7. Germline CDR1 reads MNHEY; CDR2 reads SVGEGT. The CDR3 bases that were read are TGTGCCAGCAGTTACCGCCCGGGACAGGGTATGAACACTGAA. Amino acid sequence: CASSYRPGQGMNTE. The full CDR3 sequence reads CASSYRPGQGMNTEAFF.

As to this clone: The CDR3 end is not reached by the read, which stops 3 residues before it; the germline J gene fills it in. The J gene is TRBJ1-1, the V gene TRBV10-2; 9 bases match TRBD1. The ends lost 3 bases at V and 6 bases at J; junction bases unmatched: 5. The CDR3 totals 14 residues. CDR1 is WSHSY and CDR2 is SAAADI in the germline V gene. This CDR3 reads CASSDPGQGPEAFF. The sequenced part of the CDR3 DNA is TGCGCCAGCAGTGATCCGGGACAGGGACCTGAA.

As for this clone: The read is 3 residues too short to cover the CDR3 end, so that end is filled in from the germline J gene. The J gene is TRBJ2-2, the V gene TRBV27, with 9 nucleotides matching TRBD1. This CDR3 is built from 17 residues. The V gene end was trimmed by 6 bases and the J gene end by 3 bases; junction bases not matched to a gene: 11. The germline V gene encodes CDR1 MNHEY and CDR2 SMNVEV (reference sequence). The sequenced part of the CDR3 DNA is TGTGCCAGCAGCCGACGGGGACAGGGTCGTTACACCGGGGAG. Protein sequence: CASSRRGQGRYTGE. The CDR3 in full is CASSRRGQGRYTGELFF.

On this clone itself: The read terminates 3 residues before the CDR3 end, so the remaining end is supplied by the germline J gene. The chain recombines TRBV2 with TRBJ1-2; weak D call: TRBD1 (6 bases). The CDR3 totals 12 residues. V lost 8 bases, J lost 6 bases, and 13 bases lay in between. Germline loops: CDR1 SNHLY, CDR2 FYNNEI. This CDR3 reads CASHEGQHGYTF. The sequenced part of the CDR3 DNA is TGTGCCAGCCATGAGGGACAACATGGC.

Considering frequency, this clone is medium-sized. The sequence runs out 3 residues before the end of the CDR3; the remainder is reconstructed from the germline J gene. The genes are TRBV20-1 and TRBJ2-3; weak D call: TRBD2 (6 bases). With 4 bases removed from V and 5 bases from J, the gap between germline ends came to 16 bases. This CDR3 comprises 14 residues. CDR1 is DFQATT and CDR2 is SNEGSKA in the germline V gene (reference sequence). CDR3 residues: CSATGGVALDTQYF. The sequenced part of the CDR3 DNA is TGCAGTGCTACGGGCGGGGTAGCCTTAGATACG.

By frequency, this clone registers large. The read ends 3 residues before the CDR3 terminus; that terminus is restored from the germline J gene. The J gene is TRBJ1-2, the V gene TRBV5-1, with 10 bases matching TRBD1. The CDR3 is made up of 15 amino acids. CDR1 SGHRS and CDR2 YFSETQ come from the germline V gene. CDR3 sequence reads: CASSSDPGTGAGYTF. The CDR3 DNA, read in part, is TGCGCCAGCAGCTCGGATCCCGGGACAGGGGCCGGC.

As regards this clone: The read stops 3 residues short of the end of the CDR3; the missing end is completed from the germline J gene. The chain combines TRBV29-1 with TRBJ1-2, with D possibly TRBD1 on 6 matching bases. Germline-derived CDR1 and CDR2 are SQVTM and ANQGSEA. V shed 2 bases and J shed 6 bases, with 13 bases lying between them. This CDR3 contains 13 residues. The sequenced part of the CDR3 DNA is TGCAGCGTTGAAATAGGGGGAGAACATGGC. Its translation is CSVEIGGEHG. Given in full, the CDR3 is CSVEIGGEHGYTF.

Regarding this clone: The CDR3 end is not reached by the read, which stops 3 residues before it; the germline J gene fills it in. The chain is built from TRBV5-6 and TRBJ2-5; TRBD2 matches at 8 bases. The germline CDR1 and CDR2 sequences are SGHDT and YYEEEE. V lost 0 bases, J lost 4 bases, and 5 bases stayed unmatched. The CDR3 runs 15 residues. The sequenced CDR3 bases are TGTGCCAGCAGCTTGGGAGGCGGGGGGCGAGAGACC. Its translation: CASSLGGGGRET. The full CDR3 protein is CASSLGGGGRETQYF. The whole variable domain, remainder taken from reference TRBV5-6 and TRBJ2-5, is DAGVTQSPTHLIKTRGQQVTLRCSPKSGHDTVSWYQQALGQGPQFIFQYYEEEERQRGNFPDRFSGHQFPNYSSELNVNALLLGDSALYLCASSLGGGGRETQYFGPGTRLLVL.

Concerning this clone: From the germline J gene comes the end of the CDR3, since the read stops 3 residues before it. The chain is built from TRBV2 and TRBJ1-2; 7 bases match TRBD1. Per germline, CDR1 SNHLY and CDR2 FYNNEI. J was trimmed by 3 bases and V by 6 bases; bases with no gene match: 4. The CDR3 is made up of 13 amino acids. The DNA read from the CDR3 is TGTGCCAGCAGCGAAACAGGGGACTATGGC. Translating gives CASSETGDYG. The full CDR3 reads CASSETGDYGYTF.

This clone is identified as large from frequency. The read ends 3 residues before the CDR3 terminus; that terminus is restored from the germline J gene. The genes are TRBV20-1 and TRBJ1-2; 9 nucleotides match TRBD1. Germline values: CDR1 DFQATT, CDR2 SNEGSKA (reference sequence). V lost 1 base, J lost 2 bases, and 8 bases stayed unmatched. This CDR3 is 16 amino acids long. CDR3 DNA (partial): TGCAGTGCTAGAGCATTACGAACAGGGGGCAACTATGGC. Translated: CSARALRTGGNYG. The whole CDR3 reads CSARALRTGGNYGYTF.

As for this clone: The read halts 3 residues ahead of the CDR3 end, with the missing end drawn from the germline J gene. The chain links TRBV5-1 to TRBJ1-1; a weak D match, TRBD1 (6 bases). V lost 5 bases and J 4 bases, leaving 18 bases between the germline ends. The V gene's germline CDR1 is SGHRS and CDR2 YFSETQ. The CDR3 sequence is 15 residues long. The covered CDR3 bases are TGCGCCAGCAGTCCAACGGACAGAGGGGGCACTGAA. Amino acids: CASSPTDRGGTE. The CDR3 in its entirety is CASSPTDRGGTEAFF.

This clone is medium-sized (0.01 to 0.1%) by frequency. The sequenced part of the CDR3 DNA is TGTGCCAGTCGCTCCTCCCACAGGGGGCTAGACTATGGC. Amino acid sequence: CASRSSHRGLDYG. The whole CDR3 sequence reads CASRSSHRGLDYGYTF. The chain carries TRBV19 and TRBJ1-2; 9 bases line up with TRBD1. The read finishes 3 residues shy of the CDR3 end, and the germline J gene is used to complete it. With 8 bases clipped from V and 3 bases from J, the junction kept 13 bases outside the gene matches. The CDR3 is 16 residues long. Looked up from germline, CDR1 is LNHDA and CDR2 is SQIVND (reference sequence).

As to this clone: The observed sequence ends 3 residues before the CDR3 terminus, with the missing tail filled in from the germline J gene. This chain links TRBV7-2 with TRBJ2-7; no firm D call. Germline lookup yields CDR1 SGHTA and CDR2 FQGNSA. The CDR3 is made up of 14 amino acids. The V gene lost 0 bases and the J gene lost 2 bases, with 8 bases spanning the gap. Here the CDR3 reads CASSLAVTPYEQYF. The covered CDR3 bases are TGTGCCAGCAGCTTAGCCGTCACTCCCTACGAG.

As regards this clone: The read is 3 residues too short to cover the CDR3 end, so that end is filled in from the germline J gene. V usage is TRBV19 and J usage is TRBJ2-1; D not certain. In germline, CDR1 is LNHDA, CDR2 SQIVND (reference sequence). CDR3 length: 14 residues. V was clipped by 7 bases and J by 3 bases, with 13 bases between them. This chain's CDR3 is CASKKSYLYNEQFF. CDR3 DNA, as far as it was read: TGTGCCAGTAAGAAATCCTACCTCTACAATGAG.

Of note for this clone: The read falls 3 residues short of the CDR3 end, and the missing part is taken from the germline J gene. V and J are TRBV18 and TRBJ2-7; D is unresolved. V gave up 5 bases and J gave up 3 bases, with 11 bases separating them. Germline loops: CDR1 KGHSH, CDR2 LQKENI. This CDR3 is built from 13 residues. The CDR3 is CASSEQRFYEQYF. CDR3 DNA (partial): TGTGCCAGCTCAGAACAGAGATTCTACGAG. Supplemented by reference TRBV18 and TRBJ2-7, the full variable domain reads NAGVMQNPRHLVRRRGQEARLRCSPMKGHSHVYWYRQLPEEGLKFMVYLQKENIIDESGMPKERFSAEFPKEGPSILRIQQVVRGDSAAYFCASSEQRFYEQYFGPGTRLTVT.

This clone is labeled medium-sized based on frequency. The missing CDR3 end, 3 residues past where the read stops, is filled in from the germline J gene. The rearrangement links TRBV7-2 to TRBJ1-1; no definite D call. The CDR3 is made up of 13 amino acids. Trimming took 7 bases from V and 0 from J, leaving 9 bases between them. The germline gives CDR1 SGHTA, CDR2 FQGNSA. CDR3 DNA, as far as it was read: TGTGCCAGCACCATAACAGTGAACACTGAA. Protein product: CASTITVNTE. The full-length CDR3 reads as CASTITVNTEAFF.

According to its frequency, this clone is medium-sized. The observed sequence ends 3 residues before the CDR3 terminus, with the missing tail filled in from the germline J gene. V gene TRBV5-4 combines with J gene TRBJ2-1; weak D call: TRBD2 (6 bases). This CDR3 contains 15 residues. Germline CDR1 SGHNT, CDR2 YYREEE (reference sequence). Between the trimmed V and J ends, which lost 6 bases and 7 bases, there was a span of 20 bases. The DNA read from the CDR3 is TGTGCCAGCACCAACCCCAGGACCGGGGGTAATGAG. Encoded protein: CASTNPRTGGNE. The complete CDR3 sequence is CASTNPRTGGNEQFF. Based on the CDR3 plus reference TRBV5-4 and TRBJ2-1, the full variable domain is ETGVTQSPTHLIKTRGQQVTLRCSSQSGHNTVSWYQQALGQGPQFIFQYYREEENGRGNFPPRFSGLQFPNYSSELNVNALELDDSALYLCASTNPRTGGNEQFFGPGTRLTVL.